What follows are 10 T cell receptor beta chains derived from one specimen sequenced in a study of blood T cell repertoires in COVID-19. Libraries were prepared by immunoSEQ multiplex PCR; TCRdb keeps only in-frame clonotypes and omits some of them. The table lists approximately 88,000 clones, 60% to 85% of them singletons, with approximately 51% in the top ten. Sequencing was carried out using peripheral blood. These receptors originate from a human donor in a cohort sampled during active COVID-19.

Here the CDR3 DNA reads TGTGCCAGCAGCACGGGACTAGCGTGGAATGAGCAGTTCTTC. It encodes CASSTGLAWNEQFF. V usage is TRBV2 and J usage is TRBJ2-1, with TRBD2 matching 10 bases. The CDR3 is made up of 14 amino acids. Looked up from germline, CDR1 is SNHLY and CDR2 is FYNNEI. V was clipped by 6 bases and J by 7 bases; unmatched bases: 6.

The rearrangement links TRBV18 to TRBJ1-1; 7 bases fit TRBD1. V lost 3 bases and J lost 5; bases outside the gene matches: 6. Germline CDR1 KGHSH, CDR2 LQKENI. The CDR3 totals 14 residues. CDR3 nucleotide sequence: TGTGCCAGCTCACCGACAGGGACAAGGACTGAAGCTTTCTTT. As protein: CASSPTGTRTEAFF.

This rearrangement joins TRBV6-5 to TRBJ2-1; D is possibly TRBD1 (6 bases). From germline, CDR1 is MNHEY and CDR2 SVGAGI. V lost 7 bases to trimming and J lost 3 bases, with 10 bases between them. CDR3 length equals 13 residues. The DNA of the CDR3 is TGTGCCAGCATTCCGGGACACTACAATGAGCAGTTCTTC. Amino acid sequence: CASIPGHYNEQFF.

The V gene is TRBV4-3, the J gene TRBJ1-3; no clear D gene. The CDR3 length is 15 residues. Looked up from germline, CDR1 is LGHNA and CDR2 is YSLEER. V was trimmed by 0 bases and J by 5 bases, leaving 11 bases between them. The CDR3: CASSQDPGSRNTIYF. DNA of the CDR3: TGCGCCAGCAGCCAAGATCCGGGGAGTAGAAACACCATATATTTT.

The chain combines TRBV27 with TRBJ2-7; 8 positions match TRBD1. Unmatched junction bases numbered 7, after V lost 7 bases and J lost 5 bases. This CDR3 contains 13 residues. Germline V gene sequence: CDR1 MNHEY, CDR2 SMNVEV (reference sequence). Here the CDR3 reads CASNRGYGDEQYF. In DNA form, the CDR3 reads TGTGCCAGCAACAGGGGGTATGGTGACGAGCAGTACTTC.

V gene TRBV18 combines with J gene TRBJ2-2; tentative D call: TRBD1 (5 bases). CDR1 is KGHSH, CDR2 LQKENI, per germline. CDR3 size: 14 residues. The V and J ends lost 4 bases and 2 bases respectively, with 8 bases between them. The CDR3 spells CASSLGQNTGELFF. The CDR3 DNA is TGTGCCAGCTCACTTGGACAAAACACCGGGGAGCTGTTTTTT. Full variable domain (outside the CDR3, taken from reference TRBV18 and TRBJ2-2): NAGVMQNPRHLVRRRGQEARLRCSPMKGHSHVYWYRQLPEEGLKFMVYLQKENIIDESGMPKERFSAEFPKEGPSILRIQQVVRGDSAAYFCASSLGQNTGELFFGEGSRLTVL.

This sequence joins TRBV24-1 and TRBJ2-5; 13 bases are a match to TRBD2. V lost 3 bases to trimming and J lost 5 bases; unmatched junction nucleotides: 11. In germline, CDR1 is KGHDR, CDR2 SFDVKD. The CDR3 has 18 residues. In DNA, the CDR3 is TGTGCCACCAGTGATGGGGGACTAGCGGGAAATGTACGGGAGACCCAGTACTTC. This gives the protein CATSDGGLAGNVRETQYF.

CDR3: CASSVQGIRSYNEQFF. The CDR3 DNA follows: TGTGCCAGCAGCGTCCAGGGGATCCGCTCCTACAATGAGCAGTTCTTC. The rearrangement links TRBV5-6 to TRBJ2-1; tentative D call: TRBD1 (6 bases). The V gene's germline CDR1 is SGHDT and CDR2 YYEEEE. V was clipped by 4 bases and J by 0 bases, with 14 bases between them. The CDR3 consists of 16 residues.

This clone was counted between two and nine times. The identical CDR3 is also encoded by other nucleotide sequences in the sample. This rearrangement joins TRBV29-1 to TRBJ2-7; 8 nucleotides agree with TRBD1. Per the germline V gene, CDR1 is SQVTM and CDR2 is ANQGSEA. This CDR3 has 12 amino acids. Germline trimming cut 6 bases from V and 4 bases from J; bases unmatched to any gene: 5. CDR3 protein: CSVQQGVYEQYF. For the CDR3, the DNA is TGCAGCGTACAACAGGGGGTGTACGAGCAGTACTTC.

The rearrangement joins TRBV6-5 to TRBJ2-7; 7 nucleotides agree with TRBD1. Germline V lookup: CDR1 MNHEY, CDR2 SVGAGI. This CDR3 has 12 residues. J was trimmed by 6 bases and V by 5 bases; bases with no gene match: 4. The CDR3 region is CASSRRGLEQYF. In DNA form, the CDR3 reads TGTGCCAGCAGTCGAAGGGGGCTCGAGCAGTACTTC.